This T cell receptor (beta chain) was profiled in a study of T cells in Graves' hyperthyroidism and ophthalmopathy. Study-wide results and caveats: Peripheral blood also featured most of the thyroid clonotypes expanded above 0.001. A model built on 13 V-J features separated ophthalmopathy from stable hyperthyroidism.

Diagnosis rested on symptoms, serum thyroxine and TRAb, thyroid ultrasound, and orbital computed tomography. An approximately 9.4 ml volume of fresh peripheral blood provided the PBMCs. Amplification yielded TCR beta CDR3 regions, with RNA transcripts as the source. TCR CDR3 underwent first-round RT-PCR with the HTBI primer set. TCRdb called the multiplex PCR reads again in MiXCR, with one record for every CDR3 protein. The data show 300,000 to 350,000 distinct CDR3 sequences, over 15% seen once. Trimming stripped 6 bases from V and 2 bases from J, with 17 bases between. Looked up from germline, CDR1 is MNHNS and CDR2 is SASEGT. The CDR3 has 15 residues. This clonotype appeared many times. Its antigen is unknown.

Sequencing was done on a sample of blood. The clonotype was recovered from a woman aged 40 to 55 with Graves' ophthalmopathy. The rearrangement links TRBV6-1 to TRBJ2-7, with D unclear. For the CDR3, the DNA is TGTGCCAGCAGGGCCCGGGCCCAGGCGACCTACGAGCAGTACTTC. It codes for CASRARAQATYEQYF.